The next 16 T cell receptor beta chains were all read from a single sample in a study of T-cell memory formation after mild COVID-19. One entry per CDR3 protein, called by TCRdb with MiXCR from the 5' RACE reads. The sample contains 68,000 or so distinct CDR3 sequences, 16% of which appear only once. Sequencing was performed on PBMCs or a T cell subset sorted from them (not recorded which). The receptors were gathered from an adult woman who had mild COVID-19 (a few samples of this study predate the infection). Cell type and time point are not known.

This chain links TRBV7-9 with TRBJ2-1, with D hard to call. Germline values: CDR1 SEHNR, CDR2 FQNEAQ (reference sequence). The CDR3 loop spans 15 amino acids. The ends were cut back, 1 base at V and 3 bases at J, with 10 bases in the middle. The CDR3 DNA reads TGTGCCAGCAGCTTAGAAGCTACGAGCTACAATGAGCAGTTCTTC. The encoded protein is CASSLEATSYNEQFF.

V and J are TRBV4-1 and TRBJ2-1, with 7 bases that match TRBD1. Trimming at V came to 3 bases and at J to 4 bases, leaving 3 bases not matched to a gene. Germline values: CDR1 MGHRA, CDR2 YSYEKL. CDR3 length equals 14 residues. CDR3 in DNA: TGCGCCAGCAGCCACGGGACAGAGTACAATGAGCAGTTCTTC. This encodes CASSHGTEYNEQFF.

This clonotype has just a few counts. The J gene is TRBJ2-5, the V gene TRBV5-6; D perhaps matches TRBD2 (6 bases). Germline CDR1 is SGHDT and CDR2 is YYEEEE. This CDR3 region has 19 residues. The V and J ends lost 1 base and 0 bases respectively, with 22 bases between them. The CDR3 DNA is TGTGCCAGCAGCTTGCGGAGCAGCGGGCTCCGAACGTACCAAGAGACCCAGTACTTC. Residues: CASSLRSSGLRTYQETQYF.

The chain uses TRBV12-3 or TRBV12-4 and TRBJ1-5, with a weak D call TRBD1 (6 bases). The CDR3 totals 15 residues. Trimming removed 7 bases from V and 2 bases from J, with 15 bases in between. This CDR3 reads CASTTGPSGNQPQHF. In DNA, the CDR3 is TGTGCCAGCACCACAGGGCCTTCAGGCAATCAGCCCCAGCATTTT.

This clonotype was observed a handful of times. This rearrangement joins TRBV6-1 to TRBJ2-1; 7 bases agree with TRBD2. Germline CDR1 reads MNHNS; CDR2 reads SASEGT. Trimming at V came to 5 bases and at J to 6 bases, leaving 4 bases not matched to a gene. The CDR3 sequence is 13 residues long. The CDR3 protein is CASSKTSINEQFF. Here the CDR3 DNA reads TGTGCCAGCAGTAAGACTAGCATCAATGAGCAGTTCTTC.

This clonotype was recorded a few times. This chain connects TRBV7-9 to TRBJ1-2; D is perhaps TRBD1 (5 bases). Trimming left V 1 base short and J 4 bases short, with 13 bases between. CDR1 and CDR2 (germline): SEHNR, FQNEAQ (reference sequence). This CDR3 is 15 amino acids long. The CDR3 DNA reads TGTGCCAGCAGCTTAGAAGAGACACAGGCCTATGGCTACACCTTC. Protein: CASSLEETQAYGYTF.

V gene TRBV6-5 combines with J gene TRBJ2-5; 10 nucleotides align to TRBD1. CDR3 length: 15 amino acids. V trimming: 0 bases; J trimming: 2 bases; junction bases outside the gene matches: 0. Looked up from germline, CDR1 is MNHEY and CDR2 is SVGAGI. The CDR3 bases are TGTGCCAGCAGTTACTCGGGACAGGGGCAAGAGACCCAGTACTTC. Translated, it gives CASSYSGQGQETQYF.

This clonotype was seen more than once but under ten times. The chain uses TRBV4-1 and TRBJ1-1; 8 bases are shared with TRBD1. Germline lookup yields CDR1 MGHRA and CDR2 YSYEKL. There are 15 residues in the CDR3. Trimming cost V 2 bases and J 3 bases; bases outside gene matches: 5. CDR3 in DNA: TGCGCCAGCAGCCAACGGACAGGGTCCGACACTGAAGCTTTCTTT. It translates to CASSQRTGSDTEAFF.

This clonotype was counted between two and nine times. This chain links TRBV12-3 or TRBV12-4 with TRBJ2-2, with 10 nucleotides matching TRBD2. Losses at the gene ends were 7 bases for V and 5 bases for J; bases not matched to a gene: 10. The CDR3 loop spans 16 amino acids. CDR3 sequence (DNA): TGTGCCAGCACCCTCCTCACTAGCGGGGTTACCGGGGAGCTGTTTTTT. The encoded protein is CASTLLTSGVTGELFF.

J is TRBJ2-3 and V is TRBV20-1, with D perhaps TRBD2 (5 bases). V was trimmed by 6 bases and J by 5 bases, leaving 15 bases between them. In germline, CDR1 is DFQATT, CDR2 SNEGSKA (reference sequence). The length of the CDR3 is 13 residues. Here the CDR3 reads CSAAGVEEDTQYF. The CDR3 coding sequence is TGCAGTGCGGCCGGGGTGGAAGAAGATACGCAGTATTTT.

In its sample, this clonotype was seen many times. The chain has TRBV20-1 and TRBJ2-7, with a possible D match to TRBD2 (6 bases). Germline CDR1 is DFQATT and CDR2 is SNEGSKA (reference sequence). This CDR3 is 11 amino acids long. V lost 3 bases, J lost 7 bases, and 10 bases lay in between. Written as DNA, the CDR3 is TGCAGTGCTAGGACTAGGGATGAGCAGTACTTC. This translates into CSARTRDEQYF.

There are a few counts of this clonotype. The chain couples TRBV7-3 to TRBJ2-3, with 14 bases fitting TRBD2. CDR1 SGHTA and CDR2 FQGTGA come from the germline V gene. The CDR3 runs 19 residues. J was trimmed by 1 base and V by 4 bases; bases with no gene match: 10. This chain's CDR3 is CASSSSTSGRASGTDTQYF. CDR3 nucleotides: TGTGCCAGCAGCTCGTCGACTAGCGGGAGGGCGAGTGGCACAGATACGCAGTATTTT.

This clonotype was seen a few times. This sequence joins TRBV6-5 and TRBJ1-2, with TRBD1 as a possible D gene (5 bases). CDR3 length: 13 residues. CDR1 and CDR2 from the germline V gene are MNHEY and SVGAGI. V lost 6 bases and J 4 bases, leaving 12 bases between the germline ends. As DNA, the CDR3 is TGTGCCAGCAGACCAGCAGGGCTCTATGGCTACACCTTC. This codes for CASRPAGLYGYTF.

This clonotype was observed many times. The V and J genes are TRBV12-3 or TRBV12-4 and TRBJ2-5, with D possibly called TRBD1 or TRBD2 (5 bases each). This CDR3 is 15 amino acids long. The V and J ends lost 4 bases and 1 base respectively, with 13 bases between them. The CDR3 region is CASSSPRDLQETQYF. In DNA form, the CDR3 reads TGTGCCAGCAGTTCCCCCCGGGACCTCCAAGAGACCCAGTACTTC.

This rearrangement joins TRBV5-1 to TRBJ2-7, with D unresolved. V was shortened by 0 bases and J by 7 bases, with 8 bases between the two germline ends. This CDR3 region has 12 residues. Germline V CDR1 and CDR2: SGHRS, YFSETQ. CDR3 bases: TGCGCCAGCAGCTTGGGAGGTGGTGAGCAGTACTTC. Protein product: CASSLGGGEQYF.

This chain uses TRBV7-9 with TRBJ2-1; D possibly corresponds to TRBD1 (6 bases). The V end lost 4 bases, the J end lost 4 bases, and 14 bases lay between the germline ends. CDR1 SEHNR and CDR2 FQNEAQ come from the germline V gene (reference sequence). The CDR3 spans 15 residues. In DNA form, the CDR3 reads TGTGCCAGCAGCTACTGGACAGATGATTACAATGAGCAGTTCTTC. It is translated as CASSYWTDDYNEQFF.